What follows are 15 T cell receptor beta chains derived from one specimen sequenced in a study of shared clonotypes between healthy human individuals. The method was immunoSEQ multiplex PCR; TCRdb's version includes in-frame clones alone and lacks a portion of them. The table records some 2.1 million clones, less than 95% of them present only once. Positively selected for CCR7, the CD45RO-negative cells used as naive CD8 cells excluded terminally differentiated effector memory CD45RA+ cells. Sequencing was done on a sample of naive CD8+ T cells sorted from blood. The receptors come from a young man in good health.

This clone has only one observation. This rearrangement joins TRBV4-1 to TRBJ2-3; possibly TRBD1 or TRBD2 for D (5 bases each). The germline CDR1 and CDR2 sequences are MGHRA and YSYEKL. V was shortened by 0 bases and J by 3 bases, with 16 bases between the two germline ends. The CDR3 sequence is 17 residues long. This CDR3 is CASSQDPAGAETDTQYF. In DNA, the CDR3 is TGCGCCAGCAGCCAAGATCCGGCCGGGGCGGAAACAGATACGCAGTATTTT.

CDR3 nucleotide sequence: TGTGCCACCAGCGGGGACCCGGGACAGCTAAACACTGAAGCTTTCTTT. Encoded protein: CATSGDPGQLNTEAFF. The gene calls are TRBV15 and TRBJ1-1, with 7 bases matching TRBD1. CDR3 length: 16 amino acids. V was clipped by 5 bases and J by 2 bases; unmatched bases: 11. Germline lookup yields CDR1 LNHNV and CDR2 YYDKDF (reference sequence).

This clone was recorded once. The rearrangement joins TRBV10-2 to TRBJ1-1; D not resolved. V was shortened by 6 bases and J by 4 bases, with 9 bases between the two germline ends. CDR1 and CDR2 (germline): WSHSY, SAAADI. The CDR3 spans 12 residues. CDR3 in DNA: TGCGCCAGCAGGGACCTCAGCACTGAAGCTTTCTTT. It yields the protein CASRDLSTEAFF.

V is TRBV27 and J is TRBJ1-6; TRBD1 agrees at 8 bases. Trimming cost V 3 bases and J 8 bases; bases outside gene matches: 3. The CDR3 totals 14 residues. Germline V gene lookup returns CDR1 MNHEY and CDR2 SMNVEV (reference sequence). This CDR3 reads CASSFQGAHSPLHF. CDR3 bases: TGTGCCAGCAGTTTTCAGGGGGCTCATTCACCCCTCCACTTT.

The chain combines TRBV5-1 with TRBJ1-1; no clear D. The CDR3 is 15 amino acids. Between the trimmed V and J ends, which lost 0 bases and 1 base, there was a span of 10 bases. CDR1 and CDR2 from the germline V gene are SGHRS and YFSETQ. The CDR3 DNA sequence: TGCGCCAGCAGCTTGGTCGTACAGCCGAACACTGAAGCTTTCTTT. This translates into CASSLVVQPNTEAFF.

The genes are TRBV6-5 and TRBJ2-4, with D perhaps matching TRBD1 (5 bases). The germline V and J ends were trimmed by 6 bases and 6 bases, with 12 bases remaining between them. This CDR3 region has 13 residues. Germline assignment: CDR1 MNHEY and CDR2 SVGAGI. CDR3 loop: CASSSLGANIQYF. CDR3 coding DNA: TGTGCCAGCAGCTCTTTAGGGGCAAACATTCAGTACTTC.

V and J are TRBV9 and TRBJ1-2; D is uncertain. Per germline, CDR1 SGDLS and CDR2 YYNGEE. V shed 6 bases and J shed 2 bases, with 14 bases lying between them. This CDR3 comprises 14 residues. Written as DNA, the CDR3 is TGTGCCAGCACGTTGGACGGAGGCAACTATGGCTACACCTTC. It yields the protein CASTLDGGNYGYTF.

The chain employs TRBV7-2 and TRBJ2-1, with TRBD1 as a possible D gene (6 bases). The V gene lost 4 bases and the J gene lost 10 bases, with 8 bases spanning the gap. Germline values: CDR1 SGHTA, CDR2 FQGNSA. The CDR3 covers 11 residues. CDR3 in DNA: TGTGCCAGCAGCTGGGGGACAGAGCAGTTCTTC. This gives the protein CASSWGTEQFF.

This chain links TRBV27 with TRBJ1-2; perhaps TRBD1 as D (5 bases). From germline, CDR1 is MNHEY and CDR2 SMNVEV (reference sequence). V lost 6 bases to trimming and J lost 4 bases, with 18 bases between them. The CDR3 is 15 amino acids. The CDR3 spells CASSRTSDGGYGYTF. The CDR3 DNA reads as TGTGCCAGCAGCCGAACCTCCGATGGGGGCTATGGCTACACCTTC.

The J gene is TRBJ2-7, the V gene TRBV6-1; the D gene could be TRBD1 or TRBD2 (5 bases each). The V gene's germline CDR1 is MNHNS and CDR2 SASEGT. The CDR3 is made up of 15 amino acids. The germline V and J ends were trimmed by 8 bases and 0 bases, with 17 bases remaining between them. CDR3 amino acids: CASGRDGTSSYEQYF. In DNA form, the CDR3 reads TGTGCCAGCGGACGGGACGGTACCAGCTCCTACGAGCAGTACTTC.

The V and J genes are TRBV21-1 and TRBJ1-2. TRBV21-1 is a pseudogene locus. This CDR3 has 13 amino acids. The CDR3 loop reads CASSKRANYGYTF. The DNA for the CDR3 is TGTGCCAGCAGCAAAAGGGCCAACTATGGCTACACCTTC.

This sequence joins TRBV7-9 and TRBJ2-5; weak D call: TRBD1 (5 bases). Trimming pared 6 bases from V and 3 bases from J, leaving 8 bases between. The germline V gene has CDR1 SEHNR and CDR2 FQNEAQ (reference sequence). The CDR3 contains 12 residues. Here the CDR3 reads CASRGVEETQYF. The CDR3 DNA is TGTGCCAGCAGAGGGGTGGAAGAGACCCAGTACTTC. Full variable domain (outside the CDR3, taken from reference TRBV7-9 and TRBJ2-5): DTGVSQNPRHKITKRGQNVTFRCDPISEHNRLYWYRQTLGQGPEFLTYFQNEAQLEKSRLLSDRFSAERPKGSFSTLEIQRTEQGDSAMYLCASRGVEETQYFGPGTRLLVL.

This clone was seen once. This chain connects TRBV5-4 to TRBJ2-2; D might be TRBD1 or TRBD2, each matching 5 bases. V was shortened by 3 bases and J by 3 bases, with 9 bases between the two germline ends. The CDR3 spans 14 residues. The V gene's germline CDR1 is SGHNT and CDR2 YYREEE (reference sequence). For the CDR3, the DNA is TGTGCCAGCAGCTGGGGACCTGACACCGGGGAGCTGTTTTTT. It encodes CASSWGPDTGELFF.

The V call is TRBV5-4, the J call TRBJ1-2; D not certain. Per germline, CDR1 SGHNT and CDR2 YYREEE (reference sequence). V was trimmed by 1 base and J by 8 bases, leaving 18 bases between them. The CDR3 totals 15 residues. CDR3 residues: CASSLWLEMDLGYTF. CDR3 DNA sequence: TGTGCCAGCAGCTTGTGGCTCGAAATGGATTTAGGCTACACCTTC.

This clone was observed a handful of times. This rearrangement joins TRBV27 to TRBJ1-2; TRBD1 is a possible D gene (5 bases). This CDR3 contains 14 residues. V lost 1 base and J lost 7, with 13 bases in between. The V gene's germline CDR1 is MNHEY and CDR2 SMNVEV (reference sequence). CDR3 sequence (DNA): TGTGCCAGCAGTTTATTGTTTGGGGGATCTGGCTACACCTTC. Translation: CASSLLFGGSGYTF.